The TCR beta chain under discussion was sequenced for a study of cytomegalovirus exposure and HLA in healthy donors. General study results and limits: Later examination showed HLA-associated TCR beta chains had greater clonal expansion than equally common others. There were approximately 150 TCR beta chains listed as cytomegalovirus-associated.

The study ran its PCR with 60 Vbeta and 13 Jbeta primers. Sequencing was performed with immunoSEQ multiplex PCR; in TCRdb, only in-frame clones are kept and a portion is missing. The repertoire includes about 180,000 clones, roughly 78% of them detected once, and approximately 13% sits in the top ten. With regard to this clone: Its antigen is not identified.

CDR1 is SGHRS, CDR2 YFSETQ, per germline. The CDR3 runs 16 residues. The trim removed 4 bases at V and 5 bases at J, leaving 9 bases unmatched. Likely unrecorded immune exposures existed in these nominally healthy donors. Sequencing input: PBMCs. The rearrangement uses TRBV5-1 and TRBJ2-5; 12 bases are shared with TRBD1. This clonotype was obtained from a woman aged 45-60 years in good health and CMV-seropositive. The CDR3 region is CASSAPGQGAHETQYF. The CDR3 DNA is TGCGCCAGCAGCGCCCCGGGACAGGGGGCGCATGAGACCCAGTACTTC.